Shown below are 20 T cell receptor beta chains from a single sample sequenced in a study of T cells in localized non-small cell lung cancer. Here immunoSEQ multiplex PCR was the method, and the copy in TCRdb shows in-frame clones only, minus some. This table holds 45,000 to 60,000 clones, 85% to 90% found once. The sequencing here drew on PBMCs, taken before any cancer treatment. Receptor source: a man between 40 and 69 years old with stage II lung adenocarcinoma.

This clone was detected once. The chain carries TRBV28 and TRBJ2-7, with TRBD1 identical over 7 bases. Germline V gives CDR1 MDHEN, CDR2 SYDVKM. This CDR3 has 13 amino acids. Trimming took 8 bases from V and 2 from J; bases not matched to a gene: 6. DNA of the CDR3: TGTGCCAGCGGCTCAGGGGGAACCTACGAGCAGTACGTC. Its protein product is CASGSGGTYEQYV.

The rearrangement joins TRBV11-1 to TRBJ2-2; unclear D gene. The CDR3 loop spans 15 amino acids. Trimming cost V 0 bases and J 1 base, with 6 bases left between them. The V gene's germline CDR1 is SGHAT and CDR2 FQDESV (reference sequence). CDR3 sequence (DNA): TGTGCCAGCAGCTTAGCGGCAGGGAACACCGGGGAGCTGTTTTTT. This codes for CASSLAAGNTGELFF.

The chain uses TRBV25-1 and TRBJ2-1; D might be TRBD1 (6 bases). V was pared by 6 bases and J by 5 bases, with 14 bases between. This CDR3 region has 14 residues. CDR1 and CDR2 (germline): MGHDK, SYGVNS. The DNA of the CDR3 is TGTGCCAGCAGCAGGTCAGGGGAGAACAATGAGCAGTTCTTC. This sequence encodes CASSRSGENNEQFF.

The V gene is TRBV6-4, the J gene TRBJ2-2; D assignment may be TRBD1 or TRBD2 (6 bases each). Trimming took 7 bases from V and 5 from J, leaving 14 bases between them. CDR1 is MRHNA and CDR2 is SNTAGT in the germline V gene. The CDR3 totals 14 residues. The CDR3 sequence: CASTRERGTGELFF. The DNA for the CDR3 is TGTGCCAGCACCCGGGAGAGGGGGACCGGGGAGCTGTTTTTT.

This chain's CDR3 is CASSFTGREGTQYF. DNA of the CDR3: TGTGCCAGCAGCTTTACAGGGAGGGAGGGTACGCAGTATTTT. The V and J genes are TRBV11-2 and TRBJ2-3; maybe TRBD2 (7 bases). V lost 3 bases, J lost 8 bases, and 15 bases lay in between. CDR1 and CDR2 (germline): SGHAT, FQNNGV. The CDR3 length is 14 residues. Combining the CDR3 with reference TRBV11-2 and TRBJ2-3 gives the whole variable domain EAGVAQSPRYKIIEKRQSVAFWCNPISGHATLYWYQQILGQGPKLLIQFQNNGVVDDSQLPKDRFSAERLKGVDSTLKIQPAKLEDSAVYLCASSFTGREGTQYFGPGTRLTVL.

The CDR3 sequence is CASSLDRRGETQYF. The CDR3 coding sequence is TGCGCCAGCAGCTTGGATCGCAGGGGTGAGACCCAGTACTTC. The chain links TRBV5-1 to TRBJ2-5; tentatively, D is TRBD1 (6 bases). Germline CDR1 SGHRS, CDR2 YFSETQ. The V and J ends lost 0 bases and 5 bases respectively, with 11 bases between them. This CDR3 spans 14 amino acids.

The rearrangement uses TRBV6-1 and TRBJ2-7; D remains ambiguous. Germline V gene lookup returns CDR1 MNHNS and CDR2 SASEGT. The CDR3 has 15 residues. With 0 bases removed from V and 0 bases from J, the gap between germline ends came to 9 bases. The CDR3: CASSEALRNSYEQYF. The CDR3 region has the DNA TGTGCCAGCAGTGAAGCGCTTCGGAACTCCTACGAGCAGTACTTC.

The rearrangement joins TRBV10-2 to TRBJ2-3, with TRBD1 matching 7 bases. The CDR3 consists of 16 residues. V shed 4 bases and J 5 bases; nucleotides not matched to a gene: 12. Germline V gene lookup returns CDR1 WSHSY and CDR2 SAAADI. As DNA, the CDR3 is TGCGCCAGCAGTGTCTCCGACAGGGTTGTAGGAGATACGCAGTATTTT. This translates into CASSVSDRVVGDTQYF.

The J gene is TRBJ2-5, the V gene TRBV2; no clear D gene. The CDR3 consists of 11 residues. Germline V lookup: CDR1 SNHLY, CDR2 FYNNEI. V dropped 8 bases and J dropped 5 bases, with 9 bases sitting between them. CDR3 loop: CASELGETQYF. CDR3 in DNA: TGTGCCAGCGAACTTGGTGAGACCCAGTACTTC.

The rearrangement uses TRBV10-3 and TRBJ1-5; no definite D call. CDR1 and CDR2 from the germline V gene are ENHRY and SYGVKD. V was pared by 2 bases and J by 4 bases, with 6 bases between. The CDR3 is made up of 13 amino acids. CDR3 nucleotides: TGTGCCATCAGTGAGGTAGGGAATCAGCCCCAGCATTTT. This gives the protein CAISEVGNQPQHF.

The chain has TRBV30 and TRBJ2-2; 13 bases are a match to TRBD2. Trimming removed 2 bases from V and 7 bases from J; junction bases left unmatched: 10. CDR3 length equals 17 residues. The germline V gene encodes CDR1 GTSNPN and CDR2 SVGIG (reference sequence). The CDR3 nucleotides are TGTGCCTGGAGTCCCCAACTAGCGGGGGGGCCAAACGGGGAGCTGTTTTTT. It specifies CAWSPQLAGGPNGELFF. Variable domain in full (rest from reference TRBV30 and TRBJ2-2): SQTIHQWPATLVQPVGSPLSLECTVEGTSNPNLYWYRQAAGRGLQLLFYSVGIGQISSEVPQNLSASRPQDRQFILSSKKLLLSDSGFYLCAWSPQLAGGPNGELFFGEGSRLTVL.

This chain joins TRBV5-4 and TRBJ2-1, with D possibly matching TRBD1 (6 bases). The CDR3 extends over 16 amino acids. The germline CDR1 and CDR2 sequences are SGHNT and YYREEE (reference sequence). The V end was cut by 0 bases, the J end by 5 bases, with 15 bases between. The DNA for the CDR3 is TGTGCCAGCAGCTTGGCCGGAGCAGCAGGGGACAATGAGCAGTTCTTC. Translation gives CASSLAGAAGDNEQFF.

The chain couples TRBV11-2 to TRBJ1-1; TRBD1 is a possible D gene (5 bases). The CDR3 is 14 amino acids. V lost 5 bases and J 0 bases, leaving 10 bases between the germline ends. Looked up from germline, CDR1 is SGHAT and CDR2 is FQNNGV. The DNA of the CDR3 is TGTGCCAGCAGCGTACAGGTATTGAACACTGAAGCTTTCTTT. Its translation: CASSVQVLNTEAFF.

This chain joins TRBV7-6 and TRBJ2-3; the D call may be TRBD1 or TRBD2 (6 bases each). There are 16 residues in the CDR3. The germline V and J ends were trimmed by 0 bases and 4 bases, with 14 bases remaining between them. Germline values: CDR1 SGHVS, CDR2 FNYEAQ. CDR3 bases: TGTGCCAGCAGCTTAGCGGGGGGACAAGGGGCAGATACGCAGTATTTT. Translating it yields CASSLAGGQGADTQYF.

V usage is TRBV19 and J usage is TRBJ2-1; D possibly corresponds to TRBD1 (5 bases). The V end lost 7 bases, the J end lost 0 bases, and 10 bases lay between the germline ends. CDR1 LNHDA and CDR2 SQIVND come from the germline V gene (reference sequence). The CDR3 totals 14 residues. The CDR3 sequence is CASKAGRSYNEQFF. As DNA, the CDR3 is TGTGCCAGTAAGGCAGGGCGCTCCTACAATGAGCAGTTCTTC.

This chain joins TRBV13 and TRBJ1-1; 12 nucleotides agree with TRBD1. Trimming took 4 bases from V and 1 from J; bases not matched to a gene: 4. This CDR3 has 16 amino acids. Germline V CDR1 and CDR2: PRHDT, FYEKMQ (reference sequence). The CDR3 DNA is TGTGCCAGCAGCTCGGGGACAGGGGGCACGAACACTGAAGCTTTCTTT. This translates into CASSSGTGGTNTEAFF.

The chain couples TRBV10-2 to TRBJ2-5; D unclear. Deletions cut 2 bases from V and 2 bases from J, with 12 bases between. Germline CDR1 is WSHSY and CDR2 is SAAADI. This CDR3 is 15 amino acids long. The CDR3 sequence is CASSEMGNTQETQYF. CDR3 nucleotide sequence: TGCGCCAGCAGTGAGATGGGGAACACTCAAGAGACCCAGTACTTC.

The chain is built from TRBV5-1 and TRBJ1-2; D may be TRBD1 (6 bases). The CDR3 length is 15 residues. The germline V and J ends were trimmed by 4 bases and 3 bases, with 16 bases remaining between them. CDR1 SGHRS and CDR2 YFSETQ come from the germline V gene. The CDR3 DNA sequence: TGCGCCAGCAGCCCTGTAGGGGGGAGGGACTATGGCTACACCTTC. Translated, it gives CASSPVGGRDYGYTF.

V is TRBV5-6 and J is TRBJ1-1, with 7 bases that match TRBD1. The CDR3 consists of 14 residues. Trimming took 0 bases from V and 5 from J; bases not matched to a gene: 4. Per germline, CDR1 SGHDT and CDR2 YYEEEE. The CDR3 nucleotides read TGTGCCAGCAGCTTGGGACAGGGCCGGACTGAAGCTTTCTTT. Encoded protein: CASSLGQGRTEAFF.

This chain uses TRBV18 with TRBJ2-3; D may be TRBD1 (6 bases). This CDR3 has 15 amino acids. From germline, CDR1 is KGHSH and CDR2 LQKENI. Trimming cost V 4 bases and J 2 bases, with 13 bases left between them. The CDR3 DNA follows: TGTGCCAGCTCACTAGACAGGCCCGACACAGATACGCAGTATTTT. Its protein is CASSLDRPDTDTQYF.